One sample yielded the 20 T cell receptor beta chains listed below, sequenced in a study of T cells in Graves' hyperthyroidism and ophthalmopathy. The CDR3 regions of TCR beta were amplified from RNA transcripts. The HTBI primer set served for first-round RT-PCR of the TCR CDR3. TCRdb re-derived calls from the multiplex PCR reads in MiXCR, one entry per CDR3 protein. The sample lists about 180,000 distinct CDR3 sequences; over 15% were seen once. Material: blood. The receptor set was obtained from a woman aged 45 to 65 with Graves' hyperthyroidism.

There are many counts of this clonotype. The chain's CDR3 is CSASRAGAYGYTF. As DNA, the CDR3 is TGCAGTGCCTCACGGGCAGGGGCCTATGGCTACACCTTC. The genes are TRBV20-1 and TRBJ1-2, with D perhaps matching TRBD1 (6 bases). V lost 6 bases and J 4 bases, leaving 15 bases between the germline ends. Germline CDR1 reads DFQATT; CDR2 reads SNEGSKA (reference sequence). The length of the CDR3 is 13 residues.

The chain is built from TRBV2 and TRBJ2-1; 7 bases line up with TRBD1. With 5 bases clipped from V and 4 bases from J, the junction kept 8 bases outside the gene matches. Germline V gene sequence: CDR1 SNHLY, CDR2 FYNNEI. The CDR3 length is 15 residues. The CDR3 spells CASSYEGQRYNEQFF. DNA for the CDR3: TGTGCCAGCAGTTACGAGGGACAGCGTTACAATGAGCAGTTCTTC.

This chain uses TRBV12-3 or TRBV12-4 with TRBJ1-2; 7 nucleotides align to TRBD1. The CDR3 spans 14 residues. The V segment lost 0 bases and the J segment 4 bases; nucleotides outside the gene matches: 2. CDR3 sequence reads: CASSLAGTAYGYTF. CDR3 coding DNA: TGTGCCAGCAGTTTAGCGGGGACAGCCTATGGCTACACCTTC.

This clonotype was observed at least ten times. The CDR3 reads CSVLAGLSGNTIYF. The CDR3 DNA follows: TGCAGCGTTCTGGCCGGCCTCTCTGGAAACACCATATATTTT. The chain is built from TRBV29-1 and TRBJ1-3; D remains unclear. The CDR3 has 14 amino acids. Germline V gives CDR1 SQVTM, CDR2 ANQGSEA. V lost 5 bases to trimming and J lost 0 bases, with 11 bases between them.

The chain joins TRBV7-9 to TRBJ2-5; D assignment may be TRBD1 or TRBD2 (5 bases each). Trimming removed 6 bases at V and 5 bases at J, with 25 bases between. The V gene's germline CDR1 is SEHNR and CDR2 FQNEAQ (reference sequence). CDR3 length equals 17 residues. CDR3 amino acids: CASSPGQVGSAEETQYF. Here the CDR3 DNA reads TGTGCCAGCAGTCCGGGGCAGGTGGGGTCCGCCGAGGAGACCCAGTACTTC.

In regard to this clonotype: This clone may be a read error of a much larger clone one base away. The chain combines TRBV11-3 with TRBJ2-7; TRBD2 aligns across 8 bases. The CDR3 sequence is 15 residues long. CDR1 is SGHNT, CDR2 YENEEA, per germline. V was clipped by 5 bases and J by 3 bases; unmatched bases: 9. CDR3 DNA: TGTGCCAGCAGCGTACGAGCGGGAGTTAGCTACGAGCAGTACTTC. Translation: CASSVRAGVSYEQYF.

This chain links TRBV20-1 with TRBJ2-1; D is possibly TRBD1 or TRBD2 (6 bases each). The CDR3 has 15 amino acids. Germline CDR1 reads DFQATT; CDR2 reads SNEGSKA (reference sequence). V was shortened by 1 base and J by 8 bases, with 18 bases between the two germline ends. CDR3 bases: TGCAGTGCTAGAGGAATGCGGGACATCTTCGATGAGCAGTTCTTC. Its translation: CSARGMRDIFDEQFF.

This clonotype was detected many times. CDR3 sequence reads: CASSHGIYNEQFF. The CDR3 DNA sequence: TGCGCCAGCAGCCATGGGATCTACAATGAGCAGTTCTTC. The chain links TRBV4-1 to TRBJ2-1; D call uncertain. Trimming removed 3 bases from V and 3 bases from J, with 6 bases in between. The CDR3 covers 13 residues. Germline V lookup: CDR1 MGHRA, CDR2 YSYEKL.

The genes are TRBV4-1 and TRBJ1-1; D is possibly TRBD1 (6 bases). The ends were cut back, 4 bases at V and 1 base at J, with 10 bases in the middle. CDR3 length equals 14 residues. Germline assignment: CDR1 MGHRA and CDR2 YSYEKL. CDR3 sequence: CASSPLQGNTEAFF. For the CDR3, the DNA is TGCGCCAGCAGCCCGCTACAGGGGAACACTGAAGCTTTCTTT.

This chain links TRBV6-1 with TRBJ1-1, with 7 bases matching TRBD1. Trimming took 7 bases from V and 1 from J; bases not matched to a gene: 6. Germline CDR1 reads MNHNS; CDR2 reads SASEGT. The CDR3 spans 14 residues. The CDR3 is CASTRQGPNTEAFF. The CDR3 DNA sequence: TGTGCCAGCACCCGACAGGGACCGAACACTGAAGCTTTCTTT.

This clonotype was found many times. V usage is TRBV13 and J usage is TRBJ2-7, with 9 bases that match TRBD1. With V trimmed by 3 bases and J by 6 bases, 6 bases remained unmatched. Germline V gene sequence: CDR1 PRHDT, CDR2 FYEKMQ (reference sequence). The CDR3 length is 14 residues. CDR3 nucleotides: TGTGCCAGCAGCTTCGGACAGGGGTCGGGCGAGCAGTACTTC. Residues: CASSFGQGSGEQYF.

This clonotype was counted ten times or more. This chain connects TRBV3-1 to TRBJ2-1; 7 bases fit TRBD1. The J segment lost 5 bases and the V segment lost 4 bases, leaving 11 bases of the junction unmatched. This CDR3 is built from 16 residues. Looked up from germline, CDR1 is LGHDT and CDR2 is YNNKEL (reference sequence). CDR3 DNA: TGTGCCAGCAGCCCCATTACCGGGACAGAGGACAATGAGCAGTTCTTC. The encoded protein is CASSPITGTEDNEQFF.

The chain uses TRBV5-4 and TRBJ1-6; 7 bases align to TRBD1. CDR1 and CDR2 (germline): SGHNT, YYREEE (reference sequence). With 4 bases clipped from V and 4 bases from J, the junction kept 2 bases outside the gene matches. The CDR3 is 14 amino acids. The CDR3 protein is CASSVTGYNSPLHF. The CDR3 DNA reads TGTGCCAGCAGCGTGACAGGGTATAATTCACCCCTCCACTTT. Combining the CDR3 with reference TRBV5-4 and TRBJ1-6 gives the whole variable domain ETGVTQSPTHLIKTRGQQVTLRCSSQSGHNTVSWYQQALGQGPQFIFQYYREEENGRGNFPPRFSGLQFPNYSSELNVNALELDDSALYLCASSVTGYNSPLHFGNGTRLTVT.

This clonotype was observed many times. The V call is TRBV29-1, the J call TRBJ2-5, with D possibly matching TRBD1 (6 bases). Germline CDR1 SQVTM, CDR2 ANQGSEA. The V gene lost 6 bases and the J gene lost 9 bases, with 14 bases spanning the gap. The CDR3 is made up of 11 amino acids. Written as DNA, the CDR3 is TGCAGCGTCCGGGACACCGGGGCCCAGTACTTC. As protein: CSVRDTGAQYF.

This clonotype was counted many times. The chain combines TRBV3-1 with TRBJ2-7; D gene unclear. CDR3 length: 14 amino acids. Trimming removed 4 bases at V and 1 base at J, with 11 bases between. CDR1 is LGHDT, CDR2 YNNKEL, per germline (reference sequence). Written as DNA, the CDR3 is TGTGCCAGCAGCCTTCGGACGGCATCCTACGAGCAGTACTTC. Residues: CASSLRTASYEQYF.

This clonotype was seen ten or more times. This sequence joins TRBV5-1 and TRBJ1-6; weak D call: TRBD1 (6 bases). The V end was cut by 3 bases, the J end by 17 bases, with 12 bases between. Looked up from germline, CDR1 is SGHRS and CDR2 is YFSETQ. This CDR3 comprises 11 residues. The CDR3 region has the DNA TGCGCCAGCAGCTCGGGACACATTGTCCACTTT. Translating it yields CASSSGHIVHF.

This clonotype was counted at least ten times. V and J are TRBV6-2 or TRBV6-3 and TRBJ1-1; tentatively, D is TRBD1 (5 bases). Germline V gene sequence: CDR1 MNHEY, CDR2 SVGEGT. Trimming took 2 bases from V and 4 from J, leaving 11 bases between them. The CDR3 totals 14 residues. The CDR3 is CASSYGGASTEAFF. The CDR3, as DNA: TGTGCCAGCAGTTACGGAGGGGCAAGCACTGAAGCTTTCTTT.

This clonotype occurred many times. The chain employs TRBV27 and TRBJ1-2, with a possible D match to TRBD1 (6 bases). The CDR3 covers 13 residues. In germline, CDR1 is MNHEY, CDR2 SMNVEV (reference sequence). The V gene lost 5 bases and the J gene lost 8 bases, with 15 bases spanning the gap. The CDR3 loop reads CASSMHRVGGYTF. The CDR3 region has the DNA TGTGCCAGCAGTATGCACAGGGTCGGCGGCTACACCTTC.

This clonotype was seen ten or more times. This rearrangement joins TRBV6-2 or TRBV6-3 to TRBJ1-4, with D perhaps matching TRBD1 (6 bases). Germline loops: CDR1 MNHEY, CDR2 SVGEGT. The germline V and J ends were trimmed by 2 bases and 3 bases, with 13 bases remaining between them. The CDR3 has 16 residues. The CDR3 spells CASSYRRQASNEKLFF. As DNA, the CDR3 is TGTGCCAGCAGTTACCGGAGACAGGCGTCTAATGAAAAACTGTTTTTT.

Concerning this clonotype itself: A much bigger clone sits one base away, suggesting this may be a read error. The J gene is TRBJ2-1, the V gene TRBV3-1; 8 bases align to TRBD1. The germline CDR1 and CDR2 sequences are LGHDT and YNNKEL (reference sequence). The CDR3 contains 15 residues. V dropped 2 bases and J dropped 9; count of bases not matched to a gene: 9. This CDR3 is CASSQWDRPNSEQFF. CDR3 in DNA: TGTGCCAGCAGCCAATGGGACAGGCCTAACAGTGAGCAGTTCTTC.